A selection of T cell receptor beta chains follows, all from one sample in a study of CD8+ T cells in alopecia areata. Measured with immunoSEQ multiplex PCR; TCRdb has only the in-frame clones, and not every one. The table has 150,000 to 200,000 clones, 55% to 65% seen once. Sequencing was done on a sample of CD4+ T cells sorted from blood. These receptors all stem from a human donor in good health. Both conserved end residues are part of each CDR3. A D gene is named only where the DNA matches it firmly. A row's size may be missing; if present it is once, few, many or a size class.

size,V,J,D,CDR3,DNA
few,TRBV29-1,TRBJ2-5,-,CSATRGETQYF,TGCAGCGCCACCCGTGGGGAGACCCAGTACTTC
-,TRBV10-3,TRBJ1-1,TRBD1,CAISPGTGGFEAFF,TGTGCCATCAGTCCAGGGACAGGGGGTTTTGAAGCTTTCTTT
few,TRBV27,TRBJ2-2,TRBD1,CASSLQGARNTGELFF,TGTGCCAGCAGTTTACAGGGGGCGCGCAACACCGGGGAGCTGTTTTTT
-,TRBV10-3,TRBJ2-1,TRBD2,CATGLADYEQFF,TGTGCCACGGGACTAGCGGACTATGAGCAGTTCTTC
-,TRBV30,TRBJ2-2,-,CAWSVLQGAGELFF,TGTGCCTGGAGTGTACTTCAAGGGGCCGGGGAGCTGTTTTTT
-,TRBV30,TRBJ1-5,TRBD1,CAWSPQGYSNQPQHF,TGTGCCTGGAGCCCACAGGGGTACAGCAATCAGCCCCAGCATTTT
-,TRBV27,TRBJ1-2,-,CASSTSRATNYGYTF,TGTGCCAGCAGTACCTCCAGGGCTACTAACTATGGCTACACCTTC
-,TRBV7-3,TRBJ2-7,TRBD2,CASSSGLAGRSYEQYF,TGTGCCAGCAGCTCCGGACTAGCGGGCCGCTCCTACGAGCAGTACTTC
-,TRBV29-1,TRBJ1-2,-,CSVLGENGYTF,TGCAGCGTTTTAGGAGAGAATGGCTACACCTTC
-,TRBV5-1,TRBJ2-3,TRBD1,CASSRTGGDTQYF,TGCGCCAGCAGCCGGACAGGCGGAGATACGCAGTATTTT
-,TRBV4-1,TRBJ2-7,-,CASSQAQGNYEQYF,TGCGCCAGCAGCCAAGCCCAGGGTAACTACGAGCAGTACTTC
few,TRBV29-1,TRBJ2-1,-,CSVPPEGGNEQFF,TGCAGCGTTCCCCCCGAGGGAGGTAATGAGCAGTTCTTC
-,TRBV7-2,TRBJ2-7,-,CASSFSAQGTYEQYF,TGTGCCAGCAGCTTCTCCGCACAAGGGACCTACGAGCAGTACTTC
once,TRBV29-1,TRBJ2-1,-,CSVALKTASYNEQFF,TGCAGCGTTGCCCTGAAGACAGCCTCCTACAATGAGCAGTTCTTC
few,TRBV25-1,TRBJ2-1,-,CASSDRRLGEQFF,TGTGCCAGCAGTGACCGTAGGCTTGGTGAGCAGTTCTTC
few,TRBV10-3,TRBJ1-2,-,CAISVQSGGYTF,TGTGCCATCAGTGTGCAGTCCGGGGGCTACACCTTC
-,TRBV7-2,TRBJ1-2,-,CATPPTLDYGYTF,TGTGCCACCCCGCCTACGCTTGACTATGGCTACACCTTC
few,TRBV10-3,TRBJ1-2,-,CAISDAAGAGGYTF,TGTGCCATCAGTGACGCAGCAGGGGCGGGCGGCTACACCTTC
-,TRBV11-2,TRBJ2-1,TRBD2,CASSPPGLAGVNEQFF,TGTGCCAGCAGCCCACCGGGACTAGCGGGAGTTAATGAGCAGTTCTTC
-,TRBV28,TRBJ1-2,-,CASSVDRPLYGYTF,TGTGCCAGCAGTGTTGACAGGCCCCTCTATGGCTACACCTTC
-,TRBV29-1,TRBJ1-1,-,CSVADGDTEAFF,TGCAGCGTTGCGGACGGGGACACTGAAGCTTTCTTT
-,TRBV6-6,TRBJ1-2,TRBD1,CASTLGQYYGYTF,TGTGCCAGCACCCTGGGACAGTACTATGGCTACACCTTC